This TCR beta chain was obtained from a study of regulatory T cells in long-lasting Graves disease. This sample's time point: newly diagnosed GD, antithyroid drugs for less than 3 months. Making the TCR library involved RNA that had been extracted from PBMCs. J gave up 0 bases and V 1 base, and 12 bases lay outside the gene matches. The CDR3 runs to 19 residues. Germline V gene sequence: CDR1 LGHNA, CDR2 YNFKEQ. Sequencing libraries for TCR beta were prepared with iRepertoire HTBI primers and Arm-PCR of CDR3 regions. TCRdb recomputed calls from the multiplex PCR reads with MiXCR, one row per CDR3 protein. Of about 440,000 distinct CDR3 sequences listed, 15% were seen once; the top ten hold 16%. The same sample was also used in a study of T cells in Graves' hyperthyroidism and ophthalmopathy.

The J gene is TRBJ2-1, the V gene TRBV4-2; the match to TRBD2 covers 7 bases. This TCR derives from a woman under 40 with Graves disease. The source was peripheral blood mononuclear cells (PBMCs), collected at new diagnosis, from a patient treated with antithyroid drugs. CDR3 in DNA: TGTGCCAGCAGCCAAGTGGCCCGACTAGCTTCCAGCTCCTACAATGAGCAGTTCTTC. Translated: CASSQVARLASSSYNEQFF.